This TCR beta chain was captured by sequencing in a study of cytomegalovirus exposure and HLA in healthy donors. Study at large: A previous analysis identified 100 million to 120 million unique TCR beta sequences derived from some 170 million T cells.

Study-wide results and limits: For presence/absence analyses, sequencing depth was assumed to be roughly uniform across donors. Immune exposure information comprised only CMV serostatus.

The PCR employed 60 Vbeta primers together with 13 Jbeta primers. This table comes from immunoSEQ multiplex PCR, and its TCRdb copy is limited to in-frame clones, with some not included. The table shows about 200,000 clones, with roughly 77% occurring only once. Donors counted as nominally healthy when sampled, yet unrecorded immune exposures were likely. Trimming removed 2 bases from V and 5 bases from J; junction bases left unmatched: 11. The CDR3 spans 16 residues. In germline, CDR1 is SEHNR, CDR2 FQNEAQ (reference sequence). Remarks on this clone: Its antigen is still unknown.

V and J are TRBV7-9 and TRBJ2-5, with 7 bases fitting TRBD2. The sequenced sample was PBMCs. This clonotype originated in a male donor in good health and CMV-seropositive. This CDR3 reads CASSLRPGLGGETQYF. The CDR3 DNA follows: TGTGCCAGCAGCTTACGGCCGGGACTGGGAGGGGAGACCCAGTACTTC.